This is a list of T cell receptor beta chains from one sample in a study of PD-1 blockade in classical Hodgkin lymphoma. Profiling relied on immunoSEQ multiplex PCR, and the TCRdb table lists in-frame clones only, not all of them. The repertoire consists of 66,000 or so clones, with 71% occurring once and the leading ten covering just over 9%. The specimen comprised peripheral blood mononuclear cells (PBMCs), sampled before the second cycle of nivolumab. The receptors were gathered from a human donor with classical Hodgkin lymphoma. Both conserved end residues are part of each CDR3. A D gene is named only where the DNA matches it firmly. The listing skips clone size in some rows; elsewhere it reads once, few, many or a size class.

>16|.|TRBV27|TRBJ1-5|TRBD1
CASSLSGQTSNQPQHF
TGTGCCAGCAGTCTATCGGGACAGACTAGCAATCAGCCCCAGCATTTT
>15|few|TRBV10-2|TRBJ1-1|TRBD1
CASSDLGQENTEAFF
TGCGCCAGCAGTGACCTTGGACAGGAGAACACTGAAGCTTTCTTT
>16|once|TRBV5-1|TRBJ2-3|.
CASSLDPSTGADTQYF
TGCGCCAGCAGCTTGGACCCTAGTACGGGTGCAGATACGCAGTATTTT
>16|.|TRBV5-1|TRBJ2-5|TRBD2
CASSLSPAGAGETQYF
TGCGCCAGCAGCTTGTCCCCGGCGGGAGCAGGAGAGACCCAGTACTTC
>16|.|TRBV6-5|TRBJ2-2|.
CASSYGGDIHTGELFF
TGTGCCAGCAGTTATGGGGGGGACATCCACACCGGGGAGCTGTTTTTT
>15|.|TRBV18|TRBJ1-3|.
CASSPPVDSGNTIYF
TGTGCCAGCTCACCCCCGGTGGACTCTGGAAACACCATATATTTT
>13|.|TRBV25-1|TRBJ1-6|.
CASSMLGYSPLHF
TGTGCCAGCAGTATGTTGGGGTACTCACCCCTCCACTTT
>15|.|TRBV6-4|TRBJ2-6|.
CASRSRRGGANVLTF
TGTGCCAGCAGGTCCAGAAGAGGTGGGGCCAACGTCCTGACTTTC
>15|.|TRBV5-1|TRBJ2-7|.
CASSSGTATAYEQYF
TGCGCCAGCAGCTCCGGGACTGCCACCGCCTACGAGCAGTACTTC
>17|many|TRBV28|TRBJ2-2|.
CASSFYWDTPNTGELFF
TGTGCCAGCAGTTTCTATTGGGACACTCCGAACACCGGGGAGCTGTTTTTT
>18|few|TRBV5-1|TRBJ1-2|.
CASSLGHAVERPNYGYTF
TGCGCCAGCAGCTTGGGGCACGCGGTGGAGCGCCCTAACTATGGCTACACCTTC
>15|.|TRBV28|TRBJ2-2|TRBD1
CASSPPLRGRGELFF
TGTGCCAGCAGTCCCCCCTTAAGGGGGCGAGGGGAGCTGTTTTTT
>16|.|TRBV4-2|TRBJ2-1|.
CASSPFSDSTDNEQFF
TGTGCCAGCAGCCCGTTTTCTGACAGCACCGACAATGAGCAGTTCTTC
>13|.|TRBV9|TRBJ1-2|.
CASSSQGGYGYTF
TGTGCCAGCAGCTCACAGGGAGGCTATGGCTACACCTTC
>13|once|TRBV5-1|TRBJ2-2|.
CASRTRESGELFF
TGCGCCAGCAGGACCAGGGAATCCGGGGAGCTGTTTTTT
>14|.|TRBV9|TRBJ2-3|.
CASSVGRDIDTQYF
TGTGCCAGCAGCGTAGGCAGGGATATAGATACGCAGTATTTT
>13|.|TRBV30|TRBJ2-1|.
CAWSVHGAAEQFF
TGTGCCTGGAGTGTACACGGGGCGGCTGAGCAGTTCTTC
>14|.|TRBV30|TRBJ1-6|.
CAWSVWGNNSPLHF
TGTGCCTGGAGTGTATGGGGGAATAATTCACCCCTCCACTTT
>15|.|TRBV11-2|TRBJ1-1|.
CASSPREGLNTEAFF
TGTGCCAGCAGCCCCCGCGAGGGGTTGAACACTGAAGCTTTCTTT
>15|.|TRBV5-1|TRBJ2-3|TRBD1
CASSSMTGSTDTQYF
TGCGCCAGCAGCTCCATGACAGGGTCGACAGATACGCAGTATTTT
>15|.|TRBV9|TRBJ2-1|.
CASSVVEGPYNEQFF
TGTGCCAGCAGCGTAGTGGAGGGTCCCTACAATGAGCAGTTCTTC
>18|.|TRBV5-1|TRBJ2-6|TRBD2
CASSLDGLASSGANVLTF
TGCGCCAGCAGCTTGGATGGACTAGCGAGCTCTGGGGCCAACGTCCTGACTTTC
>16|.|TRBV9|TRBJ2-5|TRBD2
CASSRLLAGVGETQYF
TGTGCCAGCAGCCGATTGTTAGCGGGGGTGGGAGAGACCCAGTACTTC
>14|.|TRBV18|TRBJ1-1|.
CASSPEPTNTEAFF
TGTGCCAGCTCACCCGAGCCTACGAACACTGAAGCTTTCTTT
>17|.|TRBV15|TRBJ2-6|.
CATSREAGSSGANVLTF
TGTGCCACCAGCAGAGAGGCAGGCAGCTCTGGGGCCAACGTCCTGACTTTC
>14|.|TRBV5-4|TRBJ2-5|TRBD1
CASSSPGGIETQYF
TGTGCCAGCAGCTCCCCAGGGGGCATAGAGACCCAGTACTTC
>14|few|TRBV10-2|TRBJ2-7|.
CASSTSLVLYEQYF
TGCGCCAGCAGTACGAGTTTGGTACTTTACGAGCAGTACTTC
>14|.|TRBV4-2|TRBJ2-1|TRBD2
CASSPGRGGNEQFF
TGTGCCAGCAGCCCGGGGAGGGGTGGCAATGAGCAGTTCTTC
>16|.|TRBV4-1|TRBJ2-3|.
CASSQPPGSGTDTQYF
TGCGCCAGCAGCCAACCCCCCGGGAGTGGCACAGATACGCAGTATTTT
>14|.|TRBV10-1|TRBJ2-2|.
CASSEAGVTGELFF
TGCGCCAGCAGTGAGGCAGGGGTCACCGGGGAGCTGTTTTTT
>14|medium-sized|TRBV2|TRBJ2-7|TRBD1
CASSELGQGYEQYF
TGTGCCAGCAGTGAACTAGGACAGGGCTACGAGCAGTACTTC
>15|few|TRBV5-1|TRBJ2-5|TRBD1
CASQTDRGLGETQYF
TGCGCCAGCCAAACAGACAGGGGATTAGGAGAGACCCAGTACTTC
>14|once|TRBV7-2|TRBJ1-4|.
CASSLKVGNEKLFF
TGTGCCAGCAGCTTAAAGGTGGGGAATGAAAAACTGTTTTTT
>14|.|TRBV2|TRBJ2-7|.
CASGDKTGLYEQYF
TGTGCCAGCGGGGACAAGACTGGACTCTACGAGCAGTACTTC
>18|few|TRBV9|TRBJ1-2|.
CASSSSTTRGQGGYGYTF
TGTGCCAGCAGCTCGTCGACCACCCGTGGGCAGGGAGGGTATGGCTACACCTTC
>16|.|TRBV5-1|TRBJ2-3|TRBD2
CASSSLLAGGTDTQYF
TGCGCCAGCAGCTCTCTCTTGGCGGGAGGGACAGATACGCAGTATTTT
>13|few|TRBV6-1|TRBJ2-1|.
CASSGQEGNEQFF
TGTGCCAGCAGTGGGCAGGAGGGTAATGAGCAGTTCTTC
>14|once|TRBV25-1|TRBJ1-3|.
CASSPEGSGNTIYF
TGTGCCAGCAGTCCCGAAGGTTCTGGAAACACCATATATTTT
>15|.|TRBV14|TRBJ2-7|TRBD1
CASSPLTGGLYEQYF
TGTGCCAGCAGCCCGTTGACAGGGGGACTCTACGAGCAGTACTTC
>15|.|TRBV27|TRBJ1-6|TRBD1
CASSLGQGGRSPLHF
TGTGCCAGCAGTTTGGGACAGGGGGGGAGATCACCCCTCCACTTT
>16|.|TRBV11-3|TRBJ2-3|TRBD1
CASSSRDRGPTDTQYF
TGTGCCAGCAGTTCCCGGGACAGGGGGCCCACAGATACGCAGTATTTT
>14|.|TRBV2|TRBJ2-2|TRBD1
CASGRDRGVGELFF
TGTGCCAGCGGCCGGGACAGGGGGGTCGGGGAGCTGTTTTTT